This T cell receptor (beta chain) came from a study of cytomegalovirus exposure and HLA in healthy donors. Study-wide results and limits: HLA allele associations emerged for about 16,000 TCR beta sequences in a later analysis, at 0.05 false discovery rate. DRB1 had the most TCR associations and HLA-C the fewest, a later analysis found, with rates varying by HLA locus.

CDR3 length: 14 amino acids. V shed 6 bases and J 2 bases; nucleotides not matched to a gene: 3. CDR1 WSHSY and CDR2 SAAADI come from the germline V gene. The PCR had 60 Vbeta and 13 Jbeta primers. TCRdb's table, derived via immunoSEQ multiplex PCR, lists solely in-frame clones and lacks some. The sample records roughly 100,000 clones, about four fifths being singletons. This clone occurred a few times. What it binds is not known. The source material was PBMCs. The sequence was obtained from a man aged 35-49 years in good health and CMV-seronegative. The J gene is TRBJ1-5, the V gene TRBV10-2, with 8 bases identical to TRBD1. CDR3 in amino acids: CASRKGQGNQPQHF. CDR3 coding DNA: TGCGCCAGCAGGAAGGGACAGGGCAATCAGCCCCAGCATTTT.